The present TCR beta chain was sequenced within a study of control samples from healthy donors and cancer patients. Method: immunoSEQ multiplex PCR; TCRdb's copy keeps in-frame clones and lacks some. The repertoire has 80,000 to 100,000 clones, 80% to 95% of them found once; the top ten carry around 3%. The sequence derives from a human donor in good health. The donor label of this sample is uncertain. The sequencing sample was made of blood.

The CDR3 DNA reads as TGCGCCAGCAGCTTGGACCAGGGGAAGGAAAAACTGTTTTTT. As protein: CASSLDQGKEKLFF. V gene TRBV5-1 combines with J gene TRBJ1-4; tentatively, D is TRBD1 (6 bases). Germline V gene data show CDR1 as SGHRS and CDR2 as YFSETQ. Trimming pared 0 bases from V and 8 bases from J, leaving 11 bases between. There are 14 residues in the CDR3.